The present TCR beta chain was sequenced within a study of human T cells and chemical hapten exposure (dated by TCRdb to 2020 to 2023). Notes on the research overall: For sensitization, 2% DPC in acetone was applied to a roughly 2 cm by roughly 2 cm area of upper inner arm skin. Libraries were pooled for sequencing, and per-sample TCR yields varied mainly because of small differences in library volumes within the pool. Patch testing was done on the upper back using Finn chambers containing 0.01% DPC, and results were scored after 6 days according to International Contact Dermatitis Research Group standards. Patients additionally received weekly therapeutic DPC doses to the scalp throughout the approximately 22-week study period. Peripheral blood TCR repertoire changes were tracked in vivo in alopecia patients during primary and secondary sensitization to the hapten diphenylcyclopropenone (DPC). Nearly 30 alopecia patients gave blood for TCR sequencing at one to four time points (pre-sensitization, 2, 6 and 24 weeks). The mostly female patient cohort included alopecia areata with under or over 50% scalp involvement, alopecia totalis and alopecia universalis. Patient blood was sampled pre-sensitization (week 0) and at 2, 6 and about 24 weeks after DPC sensitization. The study at large found these results: The number of PT1 expanded TCRs positively correlated with patch test score, significant at thresholds 8, 16 and 32 but not 4. Expanded TCRs formed significantly more large CDR3 similarity clusters than pre-sensitization or healthy control sets, consistent with antigen-driven responses. Repeated subsampling changed both the strength of the expansion versus patch-test correlation and the threshold at which that correlation became significant. No change with DPC sensitization was found in the number of TCRs above 1 in 1000 frequency, and no evidence of global repertoire structure alterations was found. Because all patients had alopecia, a presumed autoimmune disease, the immune response of the patients might differ from that of healthy individuals.

Concerning this clonotype: Its antigen is currently not known. Base qualities are missing; no much larger clone stands one base away.

Reading the label with the study, this specimen's time point is: patch test 3, about 24 weeks after DPC sensitization. The intended sense of this specimen's treatment or condition label: therapeutic diphenylcyclopropenone sensitization with weekly scalp DPC. At each patch-test visit, blood was drawn before the patch test was applied. Patients were eligible if aged 18 to 70, diagnosed with alopecia and judged suitable for DPC therapy, and pregnant patients were excluded. Total RNA was extracted from unfractionated whole blood that had been collected in Tempus Blood RNA tubes. Reading the germline V gene (reference sequence) gives CDR1 DFQATT and CDR2 SNEGSKA. The junction shows trimming of 5 bases on V and 6 bases on J, and the gene matches do not reach 7 bases of it. The CDR3, from cysteine to phenylalanine, totals 13 residues. Left in the record is the CDR3 DNA by itself, 39 bases read in frame from the first base.

Preparation of the library involved RACE. The sequencer listed for this sample is NextSeq 500. During library preparation, unique molecular identifiers were attached to individual cDNA molecules so that TCRs could be counted quantitatively and reproducibly. From each blood RNA sample, both TCR alpha and TCR beta chains were sequenced. Processing in the source paper ran as follows. Samples had a median of about 96,000 TCRs, with a range from roughly 23,224 to 750,000. The Decombinator software suite was used to annotate the V, J and CDR3 of the TCR reads. For PS versus PT1 abundance plots, all samples were subsampled to the same number of TCRs (28,000). Expanded TCRs were defined as absent before sensitization and observed at least eight times at the 2-week time point. TCRdb redid the processing of the public reads, applying fastp at Q25 and MiXCR, and retained in-frame beta chains. Each entry is one CDR3 protein sequence, shown with its most common DNA and genes. The V and J calls and clone size come from TCRdb's table, not from the authors' own analysis. The sample includes 95,000 to 150,000 distinct CDR3 sequences, with roughly 10% observed a single time. Clones ranked in the top ten supply approximately 2.5% of the sample.

This specimen was whole blood, taken in connection with sensitization to the hapten diphenylcyclopropenone (DPC). The V and J segments used are TRBV20-1 and TRBJ2-1; TRBD1 fits 7 bases in the junction. The source is a woman between 50 and 59 years old with alopecia areata. Some clones in this sample may be carry-over from other donors' samples. The DNA sequence reads TGCAGTGCTCCGCCTCGACAGGGCAATGAGCAGTTCTTC. Its coded protein is CSAPPRQGNEQFF.